The 10 T cell receptor beta chains listed next were all sequenced from one sample in a study of T cell responses to AZD1222 COVID-19 vaccine (dated by TCRdb to 2020 to 2022). Read against the paper, the sample's time point label means: baseline before first vaccination. Library prep was done by the immunoSEQ multiplex PCR assay. What TCRdb holds here is the immuneACCESS table cut down to in-frame rearrangements. Part of the clones is not present; checked against another copy, under half of the missing clones reflect an unresolved V gene, and the others are unexplained. The sample table holds 55,000 to 85,000 clones, of which around 83% were seen once. 9.8% of the sample goes to the ten largest clones. The sample consisted of peripheral blood, taken on day 0 of AZD1222 vaccination. These receptors came from an adult in good health.

The gene calls are TRBV5-1 and TRBJ2-5, with 7 bases lining up with TRBD1. The CDR3 length is 15 residues. Germline assignment: CDR1 SGHRS and CDR2 YFSETQ. V was pared by 0 bases and J by 5 bases, with 7 bases of the junction left unmatched. CDR3 protein: CASSLATGEYETQYF. In DNA, the CDR3 is TGCGCCAGCAGCTTGGCCACAGGGGAGTATGAGACCCAGTACTTC. The variable domain in full, completed from reference TRBV5-1 and TRBJ2-5, reads KAGVTQTPRYLIKTRGQQVTLSCSPISGHRSVSWYQQTPGQGLQFLFEYFSETQRNKGNFPGRFSGRQFSNSRSEMNVSTLELGDSALYLCASSLATGEYETQYFGPGTRLLVL.

The rearrangement links TRBV6-5 to TRBJ2-7, with TRBD1 as a possible D gene (6 bases). The CDR3 has 13 amino acids. The V gene lost 6 bases and the J gene lost 3 bases, with 12 bases spanning the gap. Germline V gene sequence: CDR1 MNHEY, CDR2 SVGAGI. CDR3 bases: TGTGCCAGCAGGGCGACAGGATTCTACGAGCAGTACTTC. Translated, it gives CASRATGFYEQYF.

In DNA form, the CDR3 reads TGTGCCAGCAGCCCCACCGGCACAGATACGCAGTATTTT. Its translation is CASSPTGTDTQYF. The V and J genes are TRBV3-1 (or the pseudogene TRBV3-2) and TRBJ2-3; D gene unclear. Trimming left V 4 bases short and J 1 base short, with 6 bases between. The V gene's germline CDR1 is LGHDT and CDR2 YNNKEL (reference sequence). The CDR3 is 13 amino acids.

The J gene is TRBJ1-2, the V gene TRBV9; 8 bases agree with TRBD1. After removal of 3 bases from V and 5 bases from J, the junction contained 15 bases not matched to a gene. There are 17 residues in the CDR3. The germline V gene has CDR1 SGDLS and CDR2 YYNGEE. CDR3 DNA sequence: TGTGCCAGCAGCGCACCCCGGGGACAGGCGGGGATTTATGGCTACACCTTC. Its translation: CASSAPRGQAGIYGYTF.

The chain combines TRBV7-9 with TRBJ1-6; D is perhaps TRBD1 (6 bases). The germline CDR1 and CDR2 sequences are SEHNR and FQNEAQ (reference sequence). This CDR3 region has 15 residues. Deletions cut 5 bases from V and 10 bases from J, with 18 bases between. Written as DNA, the CDR3 is TGTGCCAGCAGCACGCAACAGGGATCAAGGTCACCCCTCCACTTT. It yields the protein CASSTQQGSRSPLHF.

The J gene is TRBJ2-7, the V gene TRBV20-1; the D call may be TRBD1 or TRBD2 (6 bases each). V lost 3 bases, J lost 2 bases, and 11 bases lay in between. The CDR3 runs 13 residues. CDR1 and CDR2 from the germline V gene are DFQATT and SNEGSKA (reference sequence). This chain's CDR3 is CSASRGLTYEQYF. The CDR3 nucleotides read TGCAGTGCTAGTCGGGGGCTTACCTACGAGCAGTACTTC.

The chain couples TRBV6-1 to TRBJ1-5; possibly TRBD1 for D (5 bases). This CDR3 is 17 amino acids long. Germline lookup yields CDR1 MNHNS and CDR2 SASEGT. V gave up 1 base and J gave up 7 bases, with 20 bases separating them. The CDR3 reads CASSEGMGRVFGQPQHF. The DNA for the CDR3 is TGTGCCAGCAGTGAAGGAATGGGACGGGTCTTCGGGCAGCCCCAGCATTTT.

This chain joins TRBV7-8 and TRBJ2-2; 8 bases match TRBD1. V was clipped by 4 bases and J by 5 bases; unmatched bases: 9. This CDR3 has 16 residues. Germline V gene sequence: CDR1 SGHVS, CDR2 FQNEAQ. CDR3 sequence reads: CASSSRDRGGTGELFF. The CDR3 DNA sequence: TGTGCCAGCAGCTCCCGTGACAGGGGAGGAACCGGGGAGCTGTTTTTT.

The chain combines TRBV15 with TRBJ2-1, with TRBD2 identical over 8 bases. The CDR3 has 19 residues. After removal of 3 bases from V and 1 base from J, the junction contained 14 bases not matched to a gene. Germline V CDR1 and CDR2: LNHNV, YYDKDF (reference sequence). CDR3 residues: CATSSIHPLGGESYNEQFF. The CDR3 DNA follows: TGTGCCACCAGCAGCATTCACCCTCTCGGGGGGGAGTCCTACAATGAGCAGTTCTTC.

The J gene is TRBJ1-2, the V gene TRBV4-3, with 10 nucleotides matching TRBD1. V lost 0 bases to trimming and J lost 4 bases; unmatched junction nucleotides: 11. CDR1 is LGHNA and CDR2 is YSLEER in the germline V gene. This CDR3 region has 18 residues. In DNA form, the CDR3 reads TGCGCCAGCAGCCAAGATCCACGGACAGGGGGAAAAGGCTATGGCTACACCTTC. Its protein is CASSQDPRTGGKGYGYTF.